This TCR beta chain was sequenced in a study of blood T cells in healthy people across ages. Overall study findings and caveats: Older individuals had lower TCR beta diversity per million T cells (the decline was roughly linear).

Combining a sample-barcoded 5' primer with a J-beta primer mix, a second PCR ran for roughly 7 to 12 cycles. CDR3-containing paired-end reads numbering at least 2.5 million came from each sample. In TCRdb, the 5' RACE reads were re-called with MiXCR into one record per CDR3 protein. Of fewer than 2,000,000 distinct CDR3 sequences in the sample, 30% to 40% were seen once. CDR1 SGHTA and CDR2 FQGTGA come from the germline V gene. Trimming took off 5 bases at V and 6 bases at J, with 12 bases between the two ends. This CDR3 spans 13 amino acids. A few counts support this clonotype. Its antigen is not identified.

The clonotype originates from a woman between 25 and 40 years old in good health. The chain employs TRBV7-3 and TRBJ2-3; D may be TRBD1 or TRBD2 (5 bases each). The sequencing sample was made of blood. CDR3 amino acids: CASSEGRRDTQYF. As DNA, the CDR3 is TGTGCCAGCAGCGAGGGGCGGAGGGATACGCAGTATTTT.